This entry describes one T cell receptor (beta chain). Antigen: not known. One end of the junction is discordant with germline, which a read error may explain. This entry comes from a study of T cell repertoires in cytomegalovirus infection. Turning to the study itself: HLA-B-restricted CMV epitopes that are well studied, plus recently identified HLA-C-restricted ones, were used by the study. Public TCR beta signatures marked donors with CMV infection and the matching HLA. Study conclusions and caveats: Of the TCR beta families, the public ones yielded a cumulative frequency that identified carriers of CMV plus the relevant HLA. CMV-specific TCR beta clonotypes restricted by HLA-C were the ones dominating the ex vivo response.

This CDR3 is 15 amino acids long. Germline CDR1 reads SSHAT; CDR2 reads FNYEAQ (reference sequence). TCRdb reanalysed the reads using MiXCR and keeps one entry per CDR3 protein. The repertoire holds some 900,000 distinct CDR3 sequences, with over 25% as singletons. The sequenced sample was cultured CD8+ T cells from PBMCs, obtained from culture after CMV antigen stimulation. This rearrangement joins TRBV7-7 to TRBJ2-5; 8 bases map to TRBD2. The TCR comes from a human donor in good health (CMV status not recorded). Some clones in this sample may be carry-over from other donors' samples. The CDR3 DNA sequence: TGTGCTAGCAGCTTGGAACGGGGGGGTTTAGAGACCCAGTACTTC. Translation gives CASSLERGGLETQYF.